A selection of T cell receptor beta chains follows, all from one sample in a study of technical replicates of blood from several donors. Clones were sequenced by immunoSEQ multiplex PCR, and TCRdb holds only the in-frame ones, with some missing. This sample has tens of thousands of clones, with approximately 95% found just once. The sample comprised T cells isolated from PBMCs. The receptors were sampled from a human donor in good health. The CDR3 runs from the conserved cysteine through the conserved F or W. A D gene is named only where the DNA matches it firmly. Not all rows give a size; the values are once, few, many and, for expanded clones, a class.

d_gene | abundance | j_gene | v_gene | CDR3aa | CDR3nt
TRBD2 | - | TRBJ2-7 | TRBV5-8 | CASSRILAGGSYEQYF | TGTGCCAGCAGCCGCATACTAGCGGGAGGGTCCTACGAGCAGTACTTC
TRBD1 | - | TRBJ2-5 | TRBV6-5 | CASSLDRGRIETQYF | TGTGCCAGCAGTTTGGACAGGGGGCGGATAGAGACCCAGTACTTC
- | once | TRBJ1-6 | TRBV9 | CASSVGTPRGGLTLHF | TGTGCCAGCAGCGTAGGTACTCCAAGGGGGGGTCTGACCCTCCACTTT
TRBD1 | - | TRBJ2-7 | TRBV28 | CASGSIQGAIDEQYF | TGTGCCAGCGGGTCGATTCAGGGGGCGATTGACGAGCAGTACTTC
- | - | TRBJ2-5 | TRBV12-5 | CASGRGQTVQETQYF | TGTGCTAGTGGAAGGGGACAAACCGTCCAAGAGACCCAGTACTTC
- | few | TRBJ1-1 | TRBV5-1 | CASSLALGPKGTEAFF | TGCGCCAGCAGCTTGGCTTTGGGTCCGAAGGGGACTGAAGCTTTCTTT
TRBD1 | - | TRBJ2-7 | TRBV5-1 | CASSTTGTEYSREQYF | TGCGCCAGCAGTACCACCGGGACAGAGTACTCCCGGGAGCAGTACTTC
- | - | TRBJ1-5 | TRBV29-1 | CSVCEGVSNQPQHF | TGCAGCGTGTGTGAGGGCGTCAGCAATCAGCCCCAGCATTTT
TRBD1 | - | TRBJ2-1 | TRBV19 | CASSPFRDRFNEQFF | TGTGCCAGTAGTCCGTTCCGGGACAGGTTCAATGAGCAGTTCTTC
TRBD1 | - | TRBJ1-1 | TRBV5-1 | CASSWDSYNTEAFF | TGCGCCAGCAGCTGGGACAGTTATAACACTGAAGCTTTCTTT
TRBD2 | - | TRBJ2-7 | TRBV27 | CASSLLIPSGRTFYEQYF | TGTGCCAGCAGTCTCCTCATACCTAGCGGGAGGACCTTCTACGAGCAGTACTTC
- | once | TRBJ2-7 | TRBV29-1 | CSVEQGSSYEQYF | TGCAGCGTTGAACAGGGAAGCTCCTACGAGCAGTACTTC
TRBD1 | - | TRBJ1-1 | TRBV28 | CASSDRVNEAFF | TGTGCCAGCAGTGACAGGGTTAATGAAGCTTTCTTT
- | - | TRBJ2-3 | TRBV2 | CASSSRYTDTQYF | TGTGCCAGCAGTTCCCGGTACACAGATACGCAGTATTTT
TRBD1 | - | TRBJ1-1 | TRBV28 | CASSLGGSAGGSPEAFF | TGTGCCAGCAGTTTGGGAGGTTCGGCAGGGGGCTCCCCCGAAGCTTTCTTT
TRBD1 | - | TRBJ1-6 | TRBV7-7 | CASSFPRTGERSPLHF | TGTGCTAGCAGCTTTCCCAGGACAGGAGAACGTTCACCCCTCCACTTT
TRBD1 | - | TRBJ2-7 | TRBV5-5 | CASRSRGFGDRASEQYF | TGTGCCAGCAGATCAAGAGGTTTTGGGGACAGGGCGTCCGAGCAGTACTTC
- | - | TRBJ1-5 | TRBV7-9 | CASSHTPGGPYSNQPQHF | TGTGCCAGCAGCCACACCCCGGGAGGACCTTATAGCAATCAGCCCCAGCATTTT
TRBD1 | - | TRBJ1-5 | TRBV4-1 | CASSPAGGKAQHF | TGCGCCAGCAGCCCGGCAGGGGGGAAGGCCCAGCATTTT
- | - | TRBJ1-6 | TRBV10-2 | CASREGGYFGSPLHF | TGCGCCAGCAGAGAAGGAGGGTATTTCGGTTCACCCCTCCACTTT
- | few | TRBJ1-1 | TRBV9 | CASSPSGEDTEAFF | TGTGCCAGCAGCCCGTCCGGGGAGGACACTGAAGCTTTCTTT
- | - | TRBJ1-1 | TRBV19 | CASLEGFSMNTEAFF | TGTGCCAGTCTAGAAGGCTTTTCCATGAACACTGAAGCTTTCTTT
- | once | TRBJ2-6 | TRBV27 | CASSFRPGTGANVLTF | TGTGCCAGCAGTTTCCGTCCAGGGACTGGGGCCAACGTCCTGACTTTC